This T cell receptor beta chain was retrieved from a study of a mutant IDH1 vaccine in newly diagnosed glioma. Overall study context: Sex distribution of treated patients was about 60% male and roughly 38% female; mean age was around 40 years. Study outcomes and limitations: Evidence of vaccine-induced immune responses was documented in about 93% of patients.

The CDR3 is 13 residues long, ends included. Time point given: week 47, end of study. Vaccination used 300 ug of mutant IDH1 20-mer peptide per dose, with topical imiquimod. The patients were given eight vaccinations, one each in weeks 1, 3, 5, 7, 11, 15, 19 and 23. New WHO grade 3 or 4 IDH1-mutant, ATRX-lost astrocytomas were present in all donors. Profiling relied on immunoSEQ multiplex PCR, and the TCRdb table lists in-frame clones only, not all of them. The table has roughly 21,000 clones, 84% seen once. Note on this clone: Its antigen is not identified. The conserved phenylalanine or tryptophan is not found at the CDR3 terminus, so this likely reflects a read error. The limits of the CDR3 on the DNA are not certain, so only TCRdb's listed CDR3 is given.

Sample: PBMCs, taken from a glioma patient whose treatment included an IDH1 peptide vaccine. The chain carries TRBV21-1 and TRBJ2-7; the table's D call of TRBD2 was not tested on the DNA. TRBV21-1 is an annotated pseudogene. The sequence was obtained from a man aged 35 to 55 with glioma. The CDR3: CASSPKAHGLADL.